In this sample, the clone carrying this T cell receptor beta chain turned up a few times. The antigen is not known. This sample is part of a study of long-term antiretroviral therapy in people with HIV. The study, taken as a whole, reports: Once patients were on ART, diversity went higher but still fell short of transplant donor controls. CDR3 length ranges were narrower in HIV repertoires than in controls.

This CDR3 region has 16 residues. With V trimmed by 4 bases and J by 7 bases, 9 bases remained unmatched. CDR1 and CDR2 from the germline V gene are SGDLS and YYNGEE. Version v3.0 of the immunoSEQ assay ran at survey level. Method: immunoSEQ multiplex PCR; TCRdb's copy keeps in-frame clones and lacks some. The sample includes 10,000 to 15,000 clones, around 77% of them seen just once. This rearrangement joins TRBV9 to TRBJ2-1, with 12 bases aligning to TRBD2. Sequencing was performed on unsorted PBMCs, taken 1.3 years after starting antiretroviral therapy. This receptor was obtained from a woman younger than 35 with HIV. The CDR3 loop reads CASSPSTSGRSNEQFF. The CDR3 DNA is TGTGCCAGCAGCCCATCGACTAGCGGGAGAAGTAATGAGCAGTTCTTC.